This T cell receptor (beta chain) was profiled in a study of beta chain features in type 1 diabetes. The sequenced template was cDNA made from the entire isolated RNA. The method was immunoSEQ multiplex PCR; TCRdb's version includes in-frame clones alone and lacks a portion of them. The profile shows hundreds of thousands of clones, about an eighth of them singletons. The CDR3 extends over 16 amino acids. V lost 4 bases and J lost 2; bases outside the gene matches: 10. Germline CDR1 and CDR2: SGHRS and YFSETQ. In regard to this clone: The target antigen is unknown.

Study-wide results and caveats: All four CD4+ subsets from Type 1 diabetes patients carried moderately but significantly shorter TCRB CDR3s.

The rearrangement links TRBV5-1 to TRBJ2-5, with 8 bases identical to TRBD2. Sequenced material: naive CD4+ T cells from blood. The sequence was obtained from a young man with type 1 diabetes. CDR3 protein: CASSHVTGTRQETQYF. The CDR3 DNA reads as TGCGCCAGCAGCCATGTCACCGGGACTAGACAAGAGACCCAGTACTTC.